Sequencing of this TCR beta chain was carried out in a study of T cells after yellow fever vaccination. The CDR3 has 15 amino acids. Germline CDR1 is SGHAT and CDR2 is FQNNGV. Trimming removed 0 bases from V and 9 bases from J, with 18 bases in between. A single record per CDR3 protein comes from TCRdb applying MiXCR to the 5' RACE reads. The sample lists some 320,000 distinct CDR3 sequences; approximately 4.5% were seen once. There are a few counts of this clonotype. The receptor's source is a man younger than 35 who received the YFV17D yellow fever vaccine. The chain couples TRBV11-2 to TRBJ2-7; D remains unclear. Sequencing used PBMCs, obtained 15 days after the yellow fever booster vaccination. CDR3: CASSLEFPATRRQYF. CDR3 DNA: TGTGCCAGCAGCTTAGAATTCCCCGCTACGCGTCGGCAGTACTTC. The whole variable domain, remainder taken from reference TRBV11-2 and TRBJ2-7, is EAGVAQSPRYKIIEKRQSVAFWCNPISGHATLYWYQQILGQGPKLLIQFQNNGVVDDSQLPKDRFSAERLKGVDSTLKIQPAKLEDSAVYLCASSLEFPATRRQYFGPGTRLTVT.